A single sample is the source of the 26 T cell receptor beta chains below, sequenced in a study of shared clonotypes between healthy human individuals. The data were produced by immunoSEQ multiplex PCR, yet TCRdb's version contains in-frame clones alone and is incomplete. Seen here are millions of clones, over 85% observed once, and the top ten hold roughly 0.13%. The sequenced sample was naive CD4+ T cells sorted from blood. As for subset: CD45RA+ positively selected. The receptors were sampled from a man between 18 and 35 years old in good health.

The genes are TRBV11-2 and TRBJ2-1; D not certain. The CDR3 is made up of 15 amino acids. Germline assignment: CDR1 SGHAT and CDR2 FQNNGV. V shed 5 bases and J shed 0 bases, with 11 bases lying between them. CDR3 amino acids: CASSIGLSSYNEQFF. For the CDR3, the DNA is TGTGCCAGCAGCATCGGGCTGAGCTCCTACAATGAGCAGTTCTTC.

The V and J genes are TRBV19 and TRBJ2-2; maybe TRBD2 (5 bases). Germline V gives CDR1 LNHDA, CDR2 SQIVND (reference sequence). The V end was cut by 5 bases, the J end by 4 bases, with 14 bases between. CDR3 size: 15 residues. The DNA of the CDR3 is TGTGCCAGTAGTTCGCCCGGGAAGCCCACCGGGGAGCTGTTTTTT. Translated, it gives CASSSPGKPTGELFF. Filled out from reference TRBV19 and TRBJ2-2, the complete variable domain reads DGGITQSPKYLFRKEGQNVTLSCEQNLNHDAMYWYRQDPGQGLRLIYYSQIVNDFQKGDIAEGYSVSREKKESFPLTVTSAQKNPTAFYLCASSSPGKPTGELFFGEGSRLTVL.

The rearrangement uses TRBV5-1 and TRBJ2-1; 11 positions match TRBD2. Trimming at V came to 1 base and at J to 4 bases, leaving 7 bases not matched to a gene. From germline, CDR1 is SGHRS and CDR2 YFSETQ. There are 17 residues in the CDR3. CDR3 in DNA: TGCGCCAGCAGCTTGCCGAGGGGACTAGCGGATTACAATGAGCAGTTCTTC. It yields the protein CASSLPRGLADYNEQFF. The complete variable domain, with remaining parts taken from reference TRBV5-1 and TRBJ2-1, reads KAGVTQTPRYLIKTRGQQVTLSCSPISGHRSVSWYQQTPGQGLQFLFEYFSETQRNKGNFPGRFSGRQFSNSRSEMNVSTLELGDSALYLCASSLPRGLADYNEQFFGPGTRLTVL.

The genes are TRBV2 and TRBJ1-2; D uncertain. V was shortened by 1 base and J by 4 bases, with 10 bases between the two germline ends. The CDR3 is 14 residues long. Germline V gene lookup returns CDR1 SNHLY and CDR2 FYNNEI. This CDR3 is CASSEEGYSYGYTF. CDR3 bases: TGTGCCAGCAGTGAAGAGGGTTACTCCTATGGCTACACCTTC. Complete variable domain (other parts from reference TRBV2 and TRBJ1-2): EPEVTQTPSHQVTQMGQEVILRCVPISNHLYFYWYRQILGQKVEFLVSFYNNEISEKSEIFDDQFSVERPDGSNFTLKIRSTKLEDSAMYFCASSEEGYSYGYTFGSGTRLTVV.

The J gene is TRBJ2-6, the V gene TRBV4-1; D gene unclear. Trimming pared 0 bases from V and 13 bases from J, leaving 16 bases between. The germline CDR1 and CDR2 sequences are MGHRA and YSYEKL. The CDR3 consists of 15 residues. CDR3 amino acids: CASSQDRGGNGVLTF. The CDR3 nucleotides are TGCGCCAGCAGCCAAGACAGAGGTGGTAATGGGGTCCTGACTTTC.

J is TRBJ1-6 and V is TRBV30, with D maybe TRBD1 (5 bases). With 8 bases removed from V and 10 bases from J, the gap between germline ends came to 18 bases. CDR3 size: 13 residues. Germline loops: CDR1 GTSNPN, CDR2 SVGIG (reference sequence). The CDR3 sequence: CAGESGLGSPLHF. As DNA, the CDR3 is TGTGCCGGGGAATCGGGGCTCGGGTCACCCCTCCACTTT.

The rearrangement uses TRBV5-4 and TRBJ2-5; D is perhaps TRBD1 (5 bases). V dropped 0 bases and J dropped 3 bases, with 12 bases sitting between them. The CDR3 is 15 residues long. CDR1 is SGHNT, CDR2 YYREEE, per germline (reference sequence). The CDR3 is CASSLAGQGKETQYF. CDR3 nucleotide sequence: TGTGCCAGCAGCTTGGCCGGGCAGGGTAAAGAGACCCAGTACTTC.

This clone was detected once. The chain combines TRBV28 with TRBJ2-1, with 9 positions matching TRBD2. This CDR3 is built from 16 residues. V trimming: 6 bases; J trimming: 10 bases; junction bases outside the gene matches: 16. The germline V gene has CDR1 MDHEN and CDR2 SYDVKM. This CDR3 reads CASSSRAGGRFREQFF. CDR3 sequence (DNA): TGTGCCAGCAGCTCCCGCGCGGGGGGGCGGTTTAGGGAGCAGTTCTTC.

The V call is TRBV2, the J call TRBJ2-7; D gene unclear. Trimming took 4 bases from V and 6 from J, leaving 13 bases between them. The CDR3 is 13 residues long. The germline gives CDR1 SNHLY, CDR2 FYNNEI. This chain's CDR3 is CASSGETESEQYF. The CDR3 DNA reads as TGTGCCAGCAGTGGGGAAACAGAATCCGAGCAGTACTTC.

The V gene is TRBV18, the J gene TRBJ1-6; D uncertain. The CDR3 loop spans 13 amino acids. V dropped 2 bases and J dropped 10 bases, with 9 bases sitting between them. Per germline, CDR1 KGHSH and CDR2 LQKENI. The CDR3 DNA is TGTGCCAGCTCACCAAATACGGGCTCACCCCTCCACTTT. Protein product: CASSPNTGSPLHF. Looking up the rest from reference TRBV18 and TRBJ1-6 gives the full variable domain: NAGVMQNPRHLVRRRGQEARLRCSPMKGHSHVYWYRQLPEEGLKFMVYLQKENIIDESGMPKERFSAEFPKEGPSILRIQQVVRGDSAAYFCASSPNTGSPLHFGNGTRLTVT.

Only one count was recorded for this clone. The chain carries TRBV5-1 and TRBJ2-2; TRBD1 is a possible D gene (6 bases). The germline V gene has CDR1 SGHRS and CDR2 YFSETQ. V lost 0 bases and J 0 bases, leaving 21 bases between the germline ends. CDR3 size: 20 residues. CDR3 DNA: TGCGCCAGCAGCTTGGTTCCTATTCACAGGGAAGCCCCGAACACCGGGGAGCTGTTTTTT. It translates to CASSLVPIHREAPNTGELFF.

This chain joins TRBV2 and TRBJ2-5; D not certain. V was shortened by 7 bases and J by 5 bases, with 17 bases between the two germline ends. The CDR3 has 14 amino acids. Germline CDR1 is SNHLY and CDR2 is FYNNEI. The CDR3 DNA is TGTGCCAGCAAACGGGCCCAAATGGAGGAGACCCAGTACTTC. This translates into CASKRAQMEETQYF.

This rearrangement joins TRBV7-2 to TRBJ2-1, with 7 bases fitting TRBD2. The CDR3 runs to 16 residues. J was trimmed by 4 bases and V by 1 base; bases with no gene match: 7. CDR1 is SGHTA, CDR2 FQGNSA, per germline. This CDR3 is CASSLEGTTAYNEQFF. For the CDR3, the DNA is TGTGCCAGCAGCTTAGAGGGGACTACGGCATACAATGAGCAGTTCTTC.

The genes are TRBV28 and TRBJ1-1; TRBD1 is a possible D gene (6 bases). V lost 6 bases to trimming and J lost 4 bases, with 12 bases between them. Looked up from germline, CDR1 is MDHEN and CDR2 is SYDVKM. This CDR3 spans 13 amino acids. CDR3 sequence reads: CASRRQVSTEAFF. CDR3 DNA: TGTGCCAGCAGGAGACAGGTTAGCACTGAAGCTTTCTTT.

This clone was found once. This chain uses TRBV14 with TRBJ1-2; a possible D gene is TRBD1 (6 bases). V lost 3 bases, J lost 6 bases, and 11 bases lay in between. Germline V gene data show CDR1 as SGHDN and CDR2 as FVKESK. This CDR3 is 13 amino acids long. The CDR3 sequence is CASSHDRSDGYTF. The CDR3 nucleotides read TGTGCCAGCAGCCACGACAGGTCCGATGGCTACACCTTC. The full variable domain, completed using reference TRBV14 and TRBJ1-2, is EAGVTQFPSHSVIEKGQTVTLRCDPISGHDNLYWYRRVMGKEIKFLLHFVKESKQDESGMPNNRFLAERTGGTYSTLKVQPAELEDSGVYFCASSHDRSDGYTFGSGTRLTVV.

This clone was counted a single time. The gene calls are TRBV28 and TRBJ2-5; D may be TRBD1 (6 bases). Germline V gene data show CDR1 as MDHEN and CDR2 as SYDVKM. Trimming left V 3 bases short and J 4 bases short, with 15 bases between. CDR3 size: 15 residues. The CDR3 DNA is TGTGCCAGCAGTTTGAGGCAGGGGTTGGCAGAGACCCAGTACTTC. Residues: CASSLRQGLAETQYF.

This chain uses TRBV6-5 with TRBJ1-2; D unresolved. Germline CDR1 MNHEY, CDR2 SVGAGI. Trimming left V 4 bases short and J 8 bases short, with 11 bases between. The CDR3 covers 12 residues. The CDR3 loop reads CASSSRTGGYTF. CDR3 in DNA: TGTGCCAGCAGTTCCCGGACCGGGGGCTACACCTTC.

The rearrangement joins TRBV10-1 to TRBJ1-1, with a tentative D call TRBD1 (6 bases). The V gene's germline CDR1 is WNHNN and CDR2 SYGVQD (reference sequence). The V and J ends lost 3 bases and 4 bases respectively, with 12 bases between them. The CDR3 has 14 amino acids. For the CDR3, the DNA is TGCGCCAGCAGTGATCACAGGGAAGGCACTGAAGCTTTCTTT. It specifies CASSDHREGTEAFF.

The J gene is TRBJ2-7, the V gene TRBV10-2; possible D gene TRBD2, 6 bases. This CDR3 contains 14 residues. Trimming pared 8 bases from V and 2 bases from J, leaving 16 bases between. Germline CDR1 and CDR2: WSHSY and SAAADI. CDR3 bases: TGCGCCAGCCGCGGGGCAGGGCGGGCCTACGAGCAGTACTTC. Translating gives CASRGAGRAYEQYF.

For the CDR3, the DNA is TGTGCCAGCAGCTTAGTTGGCGGGGCCCTCTACGAGCAGTACTTC. This sequence encodes CASSLVGGALYEQYF. The gene calls are TRBV7-2 and TRBJ2-7, with D possibly matching TRBD2 (6 bases). Germline assignment: CDR1 SGHTA and CDR2 FQGNSA. The CDR3 consists of 15 residues. The ends were cut back, 1 base at V and 3 bases at J, with 13 bases in the middle.

This sequence joins TRBV7-9 and TRBJ2-5; D is perhaps TRBD1 (6 bases). Germline V gene lookup returns CDR1 SEHNR and CDR2 FQNEAQ (reference sequence). CDR3 length: 13 amino acids. V was cut by 1 base and J by 7 bases, with 10 bases left in between. The CDR3 loop is CASSLEGVWTQYF. For the CDR3, the DNA is TGTGCCAGCAGCTTAGAGGGGGTTTGGACCCAGTACTTC.

This chain links TRBV19 with TRBJ1-1; D perhaps matches TRBD1 (5 bases). There are 15 residues in the CDR3. The ends were cut back, 8 bases at V and 0 bases at J, with 16 bases in the middle. The germline V gene has CDR1 LNHDA and CDR2 SQIVND (reference sequence). CDR3 protein: CASSPTGNMNTEAFF. For the CDR3, the DNA is TGTGCCAGTTCCCCTACAGGTAACATGAACACTGAAGCTTTCTTT.

Comments on this clone: The identical CDR3 is also encoded by other nucleotide sequences in the sample. The V gene is TRBV9, the J gene TRBJ2-5; D gene unclear. Trimming left V 0 bases short and J 3 bases short, with 9 bases between. Germline V gene data show CDR1 as SGDLS and CDR2 as YYNGEE. The CDR3 is 14 residues long. In DNA form, the CDR3 reads TGTGCCAGCAGCGTAGGGCTCAGTGAAGAGACCCAGTACTTC. It translates to CASSVGLSEETQYF. The complete variable domain, with remaining parts taken from reference TRBV9 and TRBJ2-5, reads DSGVTQTPKHLITATGQRVTLRCSPRSGDLSVYWYQQSLDQGLQFLIQYYNGEERAKGNILERFSAQQFPDLHSELNLSSLELGDSALYFCASSVGLSEETQYFGPGTRLLVL.

The V gene is TRBV7-3, the J gene TRBJ1-3; D might be TRBD1 (5 bases). Per germline, CDR1 SGHTA and CDR2 FQGTGA. The CDR3 covers 16 residues. V was trimmed by 5 bases and J by 2 bases, leaving 16 bases between them. CDR3: CASSLGLHSAGNTIYF. As DNA, the CDR3 is TGTGCCAGCAGCCTGGGGCTTCATAGTGCTGGAAACACCATATATTTT.

J is TRBJ2-1 and V is TRBV5-6; 9 bases are shared with TRBD2. V dropped 0 bases and J dropped 3; count of bases not matched to a gene: 4. Germline lookup yields CDR1 SGHDT and CDR2 YYEEEE. CDR3 length: 16 amino acids. The CDR3 DNA follows: TGTGCCAGCAGCTTGGCCGGGACTAGCCGCTACAATGAGCAGTTCTTC. Amino acid sequence: CASSLAGTSRYNEQFF.

Only one count was recorded for this clone. Other nucleotide sequences in the sample specify the same CDR3. This chain joins TRBV27 and TRBJ1-3; D is undetermined. The CDR3 is made up of 13 amino acids. The germline gives CDR1 MNHEY, CDR2 SMNVEV (reference sequence). Trimming removed 3 bases from V and 1 base from J, with 4 bases in between. CDR3 in DNA: TGTGCCAGCAGTTTGCGTTCTGGAAACACCATATATTTT. Amino acid sequence: CASSLRSGNTIYF.